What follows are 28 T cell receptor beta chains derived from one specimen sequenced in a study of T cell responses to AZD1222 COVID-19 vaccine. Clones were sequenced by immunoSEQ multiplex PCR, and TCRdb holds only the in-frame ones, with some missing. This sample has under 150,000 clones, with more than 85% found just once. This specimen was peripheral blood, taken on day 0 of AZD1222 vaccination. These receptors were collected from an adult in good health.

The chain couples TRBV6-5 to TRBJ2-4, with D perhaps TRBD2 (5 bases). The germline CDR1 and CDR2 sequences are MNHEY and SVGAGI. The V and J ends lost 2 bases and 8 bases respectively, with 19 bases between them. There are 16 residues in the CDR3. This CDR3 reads CASSYQSSSMGDIQYF. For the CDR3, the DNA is TGTGCCAGCAGTTACCAATCGTCCTCAATGGGAGACATTCAGTACTTC.

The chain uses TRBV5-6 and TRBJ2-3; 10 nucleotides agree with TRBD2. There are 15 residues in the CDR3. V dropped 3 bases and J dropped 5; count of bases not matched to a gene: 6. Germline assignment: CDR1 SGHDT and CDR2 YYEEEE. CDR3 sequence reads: CASSSLAGRLDTQYF. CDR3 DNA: TGTGCCAGCAGCTCACTAGCGGGGAGGTTAGATACGCAGTATTTT. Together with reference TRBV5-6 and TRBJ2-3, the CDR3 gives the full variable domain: DAGVTQSPTHLIKTRGQQVTLRCSPKSGHDTVSWYQQALGQGPQFIFQYYEEEERQRGNFPDRFSGHQFPNYSSELNVNALLLGDSALYLCASSSLAGRLDTQYFGPGTRLTVL.

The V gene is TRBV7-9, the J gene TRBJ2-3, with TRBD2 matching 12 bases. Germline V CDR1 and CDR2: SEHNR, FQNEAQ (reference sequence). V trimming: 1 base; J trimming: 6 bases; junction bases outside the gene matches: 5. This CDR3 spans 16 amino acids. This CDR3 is CASSLGLAGDDDTQYF. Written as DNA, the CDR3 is TGTGCCAGCAGCTTAGGACTAGCGGGAGATGACGATACGCAGTATTTT.

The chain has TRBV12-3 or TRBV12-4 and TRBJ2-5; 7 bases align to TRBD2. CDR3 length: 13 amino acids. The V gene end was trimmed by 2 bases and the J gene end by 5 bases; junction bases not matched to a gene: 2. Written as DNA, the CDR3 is TGTGCCAGCAGTTTAAATAGCGGGGAGACCCAGTACTTC. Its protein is CASSLNSGETQYF.

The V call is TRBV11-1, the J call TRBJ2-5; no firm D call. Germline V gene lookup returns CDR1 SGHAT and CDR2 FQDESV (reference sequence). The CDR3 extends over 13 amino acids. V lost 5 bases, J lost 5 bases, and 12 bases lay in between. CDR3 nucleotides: TGTGCCAGCAGCCTCGGAACCTCGGAGACCCAGTACTTC. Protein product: CASSLGTSETQYF.

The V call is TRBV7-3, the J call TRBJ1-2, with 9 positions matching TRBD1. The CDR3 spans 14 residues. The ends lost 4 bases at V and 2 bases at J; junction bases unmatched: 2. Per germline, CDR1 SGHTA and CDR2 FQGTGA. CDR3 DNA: TGTGCCAGCAGCTCCGGACAGGGGAACTATGGCTACACCTTC. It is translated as CASSSGQGNYGYTF.

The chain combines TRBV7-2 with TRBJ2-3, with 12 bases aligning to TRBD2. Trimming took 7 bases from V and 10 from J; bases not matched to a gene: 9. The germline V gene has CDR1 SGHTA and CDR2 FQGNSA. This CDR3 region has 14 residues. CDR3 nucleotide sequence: TGTGCCAGCACCAGTCGGGCTAGCGGGGGGGCGCAGTATTTT. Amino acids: CASTSRASGGAQYF.

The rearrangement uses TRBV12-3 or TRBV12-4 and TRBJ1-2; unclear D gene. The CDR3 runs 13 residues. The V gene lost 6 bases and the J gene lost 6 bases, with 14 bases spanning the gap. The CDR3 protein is CASSLRGGHGYTF. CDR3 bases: TGTGCCAGCAGCCTCCGGGGAGGCCATGGCTACACCTTC.

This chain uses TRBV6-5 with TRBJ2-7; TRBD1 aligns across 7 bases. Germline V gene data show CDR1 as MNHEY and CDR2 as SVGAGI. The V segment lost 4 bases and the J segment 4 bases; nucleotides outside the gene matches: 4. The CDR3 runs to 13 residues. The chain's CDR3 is CASSSGQPYEQYF. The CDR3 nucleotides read TGTGCCAGCAGTTCGGGACAGCCATACGAGCAGTACTTC.

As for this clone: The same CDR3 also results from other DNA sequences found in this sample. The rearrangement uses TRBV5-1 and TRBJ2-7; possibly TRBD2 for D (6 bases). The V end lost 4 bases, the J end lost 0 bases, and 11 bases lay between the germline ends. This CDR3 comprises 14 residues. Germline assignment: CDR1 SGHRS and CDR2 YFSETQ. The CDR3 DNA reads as TGCGCCAGCAGCCTCGGGGGAAGCTCCTACGAGCAGTACTTC. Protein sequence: CASSLGGSSYEQYF.

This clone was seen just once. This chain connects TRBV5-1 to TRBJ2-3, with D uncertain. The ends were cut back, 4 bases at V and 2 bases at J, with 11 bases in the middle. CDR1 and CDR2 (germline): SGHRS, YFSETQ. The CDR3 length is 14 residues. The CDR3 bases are TGCGCCAGCAGCCGGCAGGCGGACACAGATACGCAGTATTTT. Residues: CASSRQADTDTQYF.

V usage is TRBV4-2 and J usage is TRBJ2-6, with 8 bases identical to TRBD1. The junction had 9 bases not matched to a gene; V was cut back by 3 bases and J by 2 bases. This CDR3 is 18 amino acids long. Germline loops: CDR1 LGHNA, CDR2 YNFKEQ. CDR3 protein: CASSHSGGRPTGANVLTF. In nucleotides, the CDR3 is TGTGCCAGCAGCCACTCAGGGGGCCGGCCAACTGGGGCCAACGTCCTGACTTTC.

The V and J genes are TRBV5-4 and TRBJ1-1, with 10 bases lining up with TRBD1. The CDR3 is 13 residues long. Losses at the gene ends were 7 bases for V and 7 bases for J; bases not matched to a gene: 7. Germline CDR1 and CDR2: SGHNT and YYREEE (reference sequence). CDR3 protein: CASSRDRGNEAFF. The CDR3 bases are TGTGCCAGCTCCCGGGACAGGGGAAATGAAGCTTTCTTT. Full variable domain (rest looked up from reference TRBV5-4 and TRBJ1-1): ETGVTQSPTHLIKTRGQQVTLRCSSQSGHNTVSWYQQALGQGPQFIFQYYREEENGRGNFPPRFSGLQFPNYSSELNVNALELDDSALYLCASSRDRGNEAFFGQGTRLTVV.

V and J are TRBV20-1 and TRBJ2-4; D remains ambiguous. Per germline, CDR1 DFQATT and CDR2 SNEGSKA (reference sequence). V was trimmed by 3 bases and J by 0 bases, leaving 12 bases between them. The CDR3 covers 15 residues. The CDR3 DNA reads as TGCAGTGCTAGTCCCAGCAGTATAGCCAAAAACATTCAGTACTTC. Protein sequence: CSASPSSIAKNIQYF.

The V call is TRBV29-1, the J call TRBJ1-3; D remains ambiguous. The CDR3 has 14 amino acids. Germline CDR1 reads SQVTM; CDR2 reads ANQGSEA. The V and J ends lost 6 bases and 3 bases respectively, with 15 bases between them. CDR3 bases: TGCAGCGTGGGAGACTTCGGTGGTGGAAACACCATATATTTT. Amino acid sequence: CSVGDFGGGNTIYF.

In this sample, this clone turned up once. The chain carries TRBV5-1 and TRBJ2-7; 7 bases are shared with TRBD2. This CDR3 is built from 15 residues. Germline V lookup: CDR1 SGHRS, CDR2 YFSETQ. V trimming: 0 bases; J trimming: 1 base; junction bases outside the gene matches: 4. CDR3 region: CASSLAGTMSYEQYF. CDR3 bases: TGCGCCAGCAGCTTGGCCGGGACTATGTCCTACGAGCAGTACTTC.

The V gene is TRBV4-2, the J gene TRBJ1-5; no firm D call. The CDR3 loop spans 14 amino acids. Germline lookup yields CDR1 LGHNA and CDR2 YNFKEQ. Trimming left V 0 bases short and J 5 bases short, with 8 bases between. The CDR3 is CASSQDSTDQPQHF. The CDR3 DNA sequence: TGTGCCAGCAGCCAAGATAGCACGGATCAGCCCCAGCATTTT.

This CDR3 reads CASSQEGLRSSYNEQFF. The CDR3 DNA is TGCGCCAGCAGCCAAGAAGGTCTCCGTAGCTCCTACAATGAGCAGTTCTTC. The chain couples TRBV4-1 to TRBJ2-1; D gene unclear. V lost 0 bases, J lost 0 bases, and 12 bases lay in between. Germline V CDR1 and CDR2: MGHRA, YSYEKL. The CDR3 covers 17 residues.

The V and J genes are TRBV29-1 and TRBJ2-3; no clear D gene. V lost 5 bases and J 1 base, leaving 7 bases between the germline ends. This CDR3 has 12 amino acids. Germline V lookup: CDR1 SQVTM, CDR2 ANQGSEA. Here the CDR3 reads CSVHRGTDTQYF. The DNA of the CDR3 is TGCAGCGTTCACCGGGGCACAGATACGCAGTATTTT.

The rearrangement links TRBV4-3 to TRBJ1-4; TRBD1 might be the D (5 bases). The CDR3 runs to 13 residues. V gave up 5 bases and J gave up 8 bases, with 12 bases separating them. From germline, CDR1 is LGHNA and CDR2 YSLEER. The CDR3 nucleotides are TGCGCCAGCAGCGGGGGGTATTACGAAAAACTGTTTTTT. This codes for CASSGGYYEKLFF.

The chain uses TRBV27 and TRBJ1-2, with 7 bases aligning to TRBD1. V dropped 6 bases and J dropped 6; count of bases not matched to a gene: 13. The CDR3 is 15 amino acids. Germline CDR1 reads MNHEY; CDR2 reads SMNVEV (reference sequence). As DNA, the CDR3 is TGTGCCAGCAGCCAGTCCTACAGGGGACCTGATGGCTACACCTTC. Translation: CASSQSYRGPDGYTF.

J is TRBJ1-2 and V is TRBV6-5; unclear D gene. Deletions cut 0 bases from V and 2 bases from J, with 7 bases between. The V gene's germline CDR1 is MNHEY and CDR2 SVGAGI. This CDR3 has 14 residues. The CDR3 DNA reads TGTGCCAGCAGTTACTCGGTGCAGAACTATGGCTACACCTTC. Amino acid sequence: CASSYSVQNYGYTF.

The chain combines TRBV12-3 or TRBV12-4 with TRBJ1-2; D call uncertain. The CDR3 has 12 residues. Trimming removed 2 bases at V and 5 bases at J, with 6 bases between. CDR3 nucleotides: TGTGCCAGCAGTTTATTGGGATATGGCTACACCTTC. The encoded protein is CASSLLGYGYTF.

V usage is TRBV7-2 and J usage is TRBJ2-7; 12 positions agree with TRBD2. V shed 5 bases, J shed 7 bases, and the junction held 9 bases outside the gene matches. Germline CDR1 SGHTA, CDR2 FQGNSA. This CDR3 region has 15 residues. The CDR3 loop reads CASSQLAGGQEEQYF. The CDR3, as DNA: TGTGCCAGCAGCCAGCTAGCGGGGGGGCAAGAAGAGCAGTACTTC.

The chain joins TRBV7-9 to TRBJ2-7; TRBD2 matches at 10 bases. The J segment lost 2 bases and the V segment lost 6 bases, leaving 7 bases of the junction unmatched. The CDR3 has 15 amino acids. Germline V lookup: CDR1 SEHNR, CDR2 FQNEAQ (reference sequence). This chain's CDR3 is CASSQGSGRAYEQYF. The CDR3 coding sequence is TGTGCCAGCAGTCAGGGGAGCGGGAGGGCCTACGAGCAGTACTTC.

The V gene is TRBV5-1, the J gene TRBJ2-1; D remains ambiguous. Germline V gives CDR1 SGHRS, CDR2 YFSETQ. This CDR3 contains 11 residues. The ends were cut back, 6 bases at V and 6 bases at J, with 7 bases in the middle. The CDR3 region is CASTLLNEQFF. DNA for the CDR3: TGCGCCAGCACCCTACTCAATGAGCAGTTCTTC.

CDR3: CASSLDIRDYAEAFF. CDR3 sequence (DNA): TGTGCCAGCAGCCTGGACATACGGGATTACGCTGAAGCTTTCTTT. The V gene is TRBV7-2, the J gene TRBJ1-1, with TRBD1 as a possible D gene (5 bases). Germline V CDR1 and CDR2: SGHTA, FQGNSA. This CDR3 has 15 residues. V lost 5 bases, J lost 6 bases, and 19 bases lay in between. The full variable domain, in which reference TRBV7-2 and TRBJ1-1 provide the parts outside the CDR3, is GAGVSQSPSNKVTEKGKDVELRCDPISGHTALYWYRQSLGQGLEFLIYFQGNSAPDKSGLPSDRFSAERTGGSVSTLTIQRTQQEDSAVYLCASSLDIRDYAEAFFGQGTRLTVV.

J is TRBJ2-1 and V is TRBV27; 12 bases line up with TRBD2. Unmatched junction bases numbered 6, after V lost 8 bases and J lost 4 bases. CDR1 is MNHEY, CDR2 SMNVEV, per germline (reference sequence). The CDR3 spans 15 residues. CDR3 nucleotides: TGTGCCAGCGGACTAGCGGGATTTCAGTACAATGAGCAGTTCTTC. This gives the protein CASGLAGFQYNEQFF.